This TCR beta chain was identified in a study of identical twins. The CDR3 is 14 amino acids. Per the germline V gene, CDR1 is MNHEY and CDR2 is SMNVEV (reference sequence). Trimming removed 5 bases at V and 4 bases at J, with 14 bases between. This clonotype showed up just a few times. Its antigen is unidentified. TCRdb reanalysed the 5' RACE reads using MiXCR and keeps one entry per CDR3 protein. The repertoire holds around 1.7 million distinct CDR3 sequences, with about 32% as singletons. Whole-study results and caveats: Low generation-probability sequences were in excess among twin-shared out-of-frame alpha sequences. Zero-insertion results could be subject to partial confounding by invariant MAIT and iNKT cells.

The sequence was collected from a newborn girl in good health. Sequenced input: cord blood. This chain links TRBV27 with TRBJ1-2; D is perhaps TRBD1 (6 bases). CDR3 coding DNA: TGTGCCAGCAGTATACAGGGTAGAGGCTATGGCTACACCTTC. Its translation: CASSIQGRGYGYTF.